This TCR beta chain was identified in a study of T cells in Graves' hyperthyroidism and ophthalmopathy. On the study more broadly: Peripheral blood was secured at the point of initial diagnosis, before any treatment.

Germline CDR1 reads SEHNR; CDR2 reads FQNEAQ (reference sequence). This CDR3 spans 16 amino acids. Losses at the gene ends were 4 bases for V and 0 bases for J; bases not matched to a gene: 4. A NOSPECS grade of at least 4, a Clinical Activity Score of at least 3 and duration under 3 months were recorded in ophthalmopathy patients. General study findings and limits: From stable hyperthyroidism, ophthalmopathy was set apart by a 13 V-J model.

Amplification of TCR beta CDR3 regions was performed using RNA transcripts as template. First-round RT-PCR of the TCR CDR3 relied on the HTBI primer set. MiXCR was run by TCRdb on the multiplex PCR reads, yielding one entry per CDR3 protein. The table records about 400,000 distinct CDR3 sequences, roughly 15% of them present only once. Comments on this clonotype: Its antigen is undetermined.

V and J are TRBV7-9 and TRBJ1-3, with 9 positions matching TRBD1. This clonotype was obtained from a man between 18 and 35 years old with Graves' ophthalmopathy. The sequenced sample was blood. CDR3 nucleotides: TGTGCCAGCAGCTCTGGGACAGGGAGCTCTGGAAACACCATATATTTT. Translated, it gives CASSSGTGSSGNTIYF.